This is a list of T cell receptor beta chains from one sample in a study of PD-1 blockade in classical Hodgkin lymphoma. The protocol was immunoSEQ multiplex PCR, while the TCRdb copy is restricted to in-frame clones and leaves out a portion. The sample comprises tens of thousands of clones, approximately 78% of which are singletons, and 10% to 15% rests with the top ten. Sequenced here: peripheral blood mononuclear cells (PBMCs), sampled at baseline. The receptors stem from a human donor with classical Hodgkin lymphoma. CDR3s include the opening cysteine and the closing phenylalanine or tryptophan. D genes are given only for firm matches. Some rows mark clone size as missing; the rest say once, few, many or name a class of expanded clone.

V gene: TRBV6-1; J gene: TRBJ2-1; D gene: -; clone size: once; CDR3 DNA: TGTGCCAGCAGGGCCAGGGTGACCGGTGAGCAGTTCTTC; CDR3 protein: CASRARVTGEQFF
V gene: TRBV7-2; J gene: TRBJ1-2; D gene: -; clone size: -; CDR3 DNA: TGTGCCAGCAGCTTACCTGGGGGCCTTAACTATGGCTACACCTTC; CDR3 protein: CASSLPGGLNYGYTF
V gene: TRBV5-4; J gene: TRBJ2-3; D gene: TRBD2; clone size: -; CDR3 DNA: TGTGCCAGCATCGCGGGGGGGCCCGGCACAGATACGCAGTATTTT; CDR3 protein: CASIAGGPGTDTQYF
V gene: TRBV7-8; J gene: TRBJ2-5; D gene: TRBD2; clone size: -; CDR3 DNA: TGTGCCAGCAGCTTAGGGACTAGCGGGGGGTCCCAAGAGACCCAGTACTTC; CDR3 protein: CASSLGTSGGSQETQYF
V gene: TRBV9; J gene: TRBJ1-1; D gene: TRBD1; clone size: -; CDR3 DNA: TGTGCCAGCAGCGCCCTAACAGGGGCTGAAGCTTTCTTT; CDR3 protein: CASSALTGAEAFF
V gene: TRBV12-5; J gene: TRBJ2-1; D gene: TRBD1; clone size: -; CDR3 DNA: TGTGCTAGTGGTTTGAACCGGGACAGGGACAATGAGCAGTTCTTC; CDR3 protein: CASGLNRDRDNEQFF
V gene: TRBV4-3; J gene: TRBJ2-2; D gene: TRBD2; clone size: few; CDR3 DNA: TGCGCCAGCAGCCAAGAGCTAGCGGGGGGTAGTGGGGAGCTGTTTTTT; CDR3 protein: CASSQELAGGSGELFF
V gene: TRBV6-1; J gene: TRBJ2-7; D gene: -; clone size: -; CDR3 DNA: TGTGCCAGCAGTGACCCGCTCCACGAGCAGTACTTC; CDR3 protein: CASSDPLHEQYF
V gene: TRBV12-5; J gene: TRBJ2-7; D gene: TRBD1; clone size: few; CDR3 DNA: TGTGCTAGTGGTTTGGTACTTGATGGCTTGACAGGGTCCTACGAGCAGTACTTC; CDR3 protein: CASGLVLDGLTGSYEQYF
V gene: TRBV7-6; J gene: TRBJ1-6; D gene: -; clone size: -; CDR3 DNA: TGTGCCAGCAGCCCGGGAACGGGCTATAATTCACCCCTCCACTTT; CDR3 protein: CASSPGTGYNSPLHF
V gene: TRBV9; J gene: TRBJ2-1; D gene: -; clone size: -; CDR3 DNA: TGTGCCAGCAGCGTAGAGATAGGGGGGAGCTCCTACAATGAGCAGTTCTTC; CDR3 protein: CASSVEIGGSSYNEQFF
V gene: TRBV19; J gene: TRBJ1-5; D gene: TRBD1; clone size: few; CDR3 DNA: TGTGCCAGTCGACAGGGTGGTGGGATTCAGCCCCAGCATTTT; CDR3 protein: CASRQGGGIQPQHF
V gene: TRBV4-3; J gene: TRBJ1-2; D gene: -; clone size: -; CDR3 DNA: TGCGCCAGCAGCCAAGAATGGGGGGACATAAACTATGGCTACACCTTC; CDR3 protein: CASSQEWGDINYGYTF
V gene: TRBV14; J gene: TRBJ1-6; D gene: -; clone size: -; CDR3 DNA: TGTGCCAGCAGCCAGCTGGACCCCGAGGCGTATAATTCACCCCTCCACTTT; CDR3 protein: CASSQLDPEAYNSPLHF
V gene: TRBV11-2; J gene: TRBJ1-2; D gene: -; clone size: -; CDR3 DNA: TGTGCCAGCAGCTCCCCGGGACAAGTCTATGGCGGCTACACCTTC; CDR3 protein: CASSSPGQVYGGYTF
V gene: TRBV9; J gene: TRBJ2-5; D gene: -; clone size: -; CDR3 DNA: TGTGCCAGCAGCGAGGATCCGACCCTTCGAAAGACCCAGTACTTC; CDR3 protein: CASSEDPTLRKTQYF
V gene: TRBV20-1; J gene: TRBJ1-2; D gene: -; clone size: few; CDR3 DNA: TGCAGTGCTAGAGTACTACAGGGCTACACCTTC; CDR3 protein: CSARVLQGYTF
V gene: TRBV6-6; J gene: TRBJ2-5; D gene: -; clone size: -; CDR3 DNA: TGTGCCAGCAGTTACGTTGGAGAGACCCAGTACTTC; CDR3 protein: CASSYVGETQYF
V gene: TRBV5-6; J gene: TRBJ2-5; D gene: -; clone size: -; CDR3 DNA: TGTGCCAGCAGCTTGGTGGAGTTCCAAGAGACCCAGTACTTC; CDR3 protein: CASSLVEFQETQYF
V gene: TRBV7-2; J gene: TRBJ2-1; D gene: -; clone size: -; CDR3 DNA: TGTGCCAGCAGCCCGGACCTCTACAATGAGCAGTTCTTC; CDR3 protein: CASSPDLYNEQFF
V gene: TRBV23-1; J gene: TRBJ2-7; D gene: -; clone size: -; CDR3 DNA: TGCGCCAGCAGTCATCCAACTGGTAGCTCCTACGAGCAGTACTTC; CDR3 protein: CASSHPTGSSYEQYF
V gene: TRBV19; J gene: TRBJ1-2; D gene: -; clone size: -; CDR3 DNA: TGTGCCAGTAGTATCCCGTTAGGGGGACGGAACTATGGCTACACCTTC; CDR3 protein: CASSIPLGGRNYGYTF
V gene: TRBV30; J gene: TRBJ1-2; D gene: -; clone size: -; CDR3 DNA: TGTGCCTGGAGTTCCGACTATGGCTACACCTTC; CDR3 protein: CAWSSDYGYTF
V gene: TRBV4-3; J gene: TRBJ2-1; D gene: -; clone size: -; CDR3 DNA: TGCGCCAGCAGCCAGCGCAGATTAGGGGCCTACAATGAGCAGTTCTTC; CDR3 protein: CASSQRRLGAYNEQFF
V gene: TRBV4-3; J gene: TRBJ1-5; D gene: TRBD1; clone size: -; CDR3 DNA: TGCGCCAGCAGCCCAAAACAGGGGTGGAATCGTGTTATGGGCAATCAGCCCCAGCATTTT; CDR3 protein: CASSPKQGWNRVMGNQPQHF
V gene: TRBV7-8; J gene: TRBJ2-3; D gene: -; clone size: -; CDR3 DNA: TGTGCCAGCAGCTTAGGGGACGGAACTCCCACAGATACGCAGTATTTT; CDR3 protein: CASSLGDGTPTDTQYF
V gene: TRBV29-1; J gene: TRBJ2-2; D gene: -; clone size: -; CDR3 DNA: TGCAGCGTTGAAGATCAGGTCTTCCGGGAGCTGTTTTTT; CDR3 protein: CSVEDQVFRELFF
V gene: TRBV19; J gene: TRBJ2-1; D gene: -; clone size: few; CDR3 DNA: TGTGCCAGTAGTATTAGCTACTCCTACAATGAGCAGTTCTTC; CDR3 protein: CASSISYSYNEQFF
V gene: TRBV7-2; J gene: TRBJ2-7; D gene: TRBD1; clone size: -; CDR3 DNA: TGTGCCAGCAGCTTAGAAACCAGGGGGCGCGAGCAGTACTTC; CDR3 protein: CASSLETRGREQYF
V gene: TRBV6-5; J gene: TRBJ1-2; D gene: -; clone size: once; CDR3 DNA: TGTGCCAGCAGTTTAACAGGGCTATATGGCTACACCTTC; CDR3 protein: CASSLTGLYGYTF
V gene: TRBV9; J gene: TRBJ1-1; D gene: TRBD1; clone size: -; CDR3 DNA: TGTGCCAGCAGCGTCGCCCCGGGACAGGGTACTTTCTTT; CDR3 protein: CASSVAPGQGTFF
V gene: TRBV11-2; J gene: TRBJ1-2; D gene: -; clone size: -; CDR3 DNA: TGTGCCAGCTCCCTTGGGGGGGCGGGTTACACCTTC; CDR3 protein: CASSLGGAGYTF
V gene: TRBV4-1; J gene: TRBJ2-5; D gene: TRBD1; clone size: -; CDR3 DNA: TGCGCCAGCAGCCCGACAGGGGTGGCCCAAGAGACCCAGTACTTC; CDR3 protein: CASSPTGVAQETQYF
V gene: TRBV7-9; J gene: TRBJ1-1; D gene: -; clone size: -; CDR3 DNA: TGTGCCAGCAGTGCGACCCGGAACACTGAAGCTTTCTTT; CDR3 protein: CASSATRNTEAFF
V gene: TRBV4-3; J gene: TRBJ2-1; D gene: TRBD2; clone size: -; CDR3 DNA: TGCGCCAGCAGCCCTTCCCTTCTAGCGGGGACTTACAATGAGCAGTTCTTC; CDR3 protein: CASSPSLLAGTYNEQFF
V gene: TRBV11-2; J gene: TRBJ2-7; D gene: -; clone size: -; CDR3 DNA: TGTGCCAGCAGCTTAGATCTTTCGGGGCGAGACGAGCAGTACTTC; CDR3 protein: CASSLDLSGRDEQYF